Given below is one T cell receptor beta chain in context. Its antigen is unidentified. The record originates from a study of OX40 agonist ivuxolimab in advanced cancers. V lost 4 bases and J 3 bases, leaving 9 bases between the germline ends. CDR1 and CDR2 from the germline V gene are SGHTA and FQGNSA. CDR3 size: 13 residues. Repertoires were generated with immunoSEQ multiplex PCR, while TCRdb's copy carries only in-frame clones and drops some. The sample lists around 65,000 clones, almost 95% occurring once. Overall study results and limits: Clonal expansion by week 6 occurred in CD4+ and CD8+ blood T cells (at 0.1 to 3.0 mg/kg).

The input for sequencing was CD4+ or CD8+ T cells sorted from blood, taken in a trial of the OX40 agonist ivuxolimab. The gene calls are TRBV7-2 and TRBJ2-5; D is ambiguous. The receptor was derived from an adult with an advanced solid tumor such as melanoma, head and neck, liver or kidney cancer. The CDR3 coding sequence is TGTGCCAGCAGCTCCCACCTCGAAGAGACCCAGTACTTC. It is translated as CASSSHLEETQYF.